These T cell receptor beta chains were read from a single sample in a study of blood T cell repertoires in COVID-19. Libraries were prepared by immunoSEQ multiplex PCR; TCRdb keeps only in-frame clonotypes and omits some of them. The repertoire holds over 130,000 clones, approximately 90% seen once, with roughly 28% in the top ten. The sequencing input was peripheral blood. Receptors originate from a human donor in a cohort sampled during active COVID-19. Each CDR3 is given without its conserved first and last residue. Each record gives: J gene, V gene, CDR3 length, CDR3 protein.

TRBJ2-7 | TRBV6-6 | 13 | ASSYLLGQVNEQY
TRBJ2-5 | TRBV6-1 | 11 | ASSERVQETQY
TRBJ2-5 | TRBV24-1 | 14 | ATSALGRGGQETQY
TRBJ2-7 | TRBV5-8 | 13 | ASSLHRVTAYEQY
TRBJ1-5 | TRBV4-1 | 14 | ASSQTMTGSNQPQH
TRBJ1-3 | TRBV2 | 12 | ASSPQVSGNTIY
TRBJ1-1 | TRBV4-1 | 15 | ASSQDGGTGLNTEAF
TRBJ1-1 | TRBV5-1 | 14 | ASTERGLEFNTEAF
TRBJ2-5 | TRBV30 | 11 | AWSVKGGETQY
TRBJ2-7 | TRBV10-3 | 14 | AIRGSGGDFRYEQY
TRBJ2-7 | TRBV15 | 14 | ATSREGTGSTYEQY
TRBJ2-7 | TRBV6-6 | 11 | ASKRGDSYEQY
TRBJ1-1 | TRBV27 | 13 | ASRNRGQGLDEAF
TRBJ1-4 | TRBV29-1 | 10 | SVTATNEKLF
TRBJ1-5 | TRBV11-2 | 14 | ASSPSSGQVNQPQH
TRBJ1-5 | TRBV3-1/TRBV3-2 | 12 | ASSPQGANQPQH
TRBJ2-7 | TRBV7-9 | 11 | ASSLEGDYEQY
TRBJ2-3 | TRBV7-3 | 13 | ASSLGQGGTDTQY
TRBJ1-4 | TRBV4-2 | 16 | ASSPHPGQGASNEKLF
TRBJ2-7 | TRBV7-9 | 14 | ASSSKEGFSSYEQY
TRBJ2-1 | TRBV9 | 12 | ASSVRSPHHEQF
TRBJ2-5 | TRBV4-3 | 13 | ASSQGVRVWETQY
TRBJ1-1 | TRBV5-1 | 12 | ASSLLGTNTEAF
TRBJ1-2 | TRBV6-6 | 11 | ASSTQGWNGYT